This T cell receptor beta chain was sequenced in a study of blood T cell repertoires in COVID-19. Profiled with immunoSEQ multiplex PCR; TCRdb holds only in-frame clones, not every one. The sample has around 220,000 clones, about 90% seen once; the top ten hold under 15%. Sequencing used PBMCs or T cells enriched from blood (not recorded which). The TCR sequence derives from a woman aged 45-65 years with acute COVID-19.

CDR3 amino acids: CASSPDRGAYSNQPQHF. CDR3 nucleotide sequence: TGTGCCAGCAGCCCGGACAGGGGCGCCTATAGCAATCAGCCCCAGCATTTT. The chain combines TRBV7-2 with TRBJ1-5; TRBD1 matches at 9 bases. V lost 5 bases and J lost 0; bases outside the gene matches: 8. This CDR3 is built from 17 residues. Germline assignment: CDR1 SGHTA and CDR2 FQGNSA.